The clone carrying this TCR beta chain has a count of ten or more. Its antigen remains unidentified. This sample was included in a study of T-cell memory formation after mild COVID-19. Whole-study context: TCR clusters were mostly confined to one donor each. Notes on the study in general: There were some responding clones in pre-infection memory, which suggested that cross-reactive memory had joined. Clonal second-wave expansions that peaked on day 37 had unconfirmed SARS-CoV-2 specificity.

V was cut by 0 bases and J by 5 bases, with 5 bases left in between. In germline, CDR1 is SGHTA, CDR2 FQGTGA. The length of the CDR3 is 13 residues. The TCR alpha and TCR beta cDNA libraries, bearing sample barcodes and UMIs, were generated by 5'RACE using constant-segment primers. TCRdb ran MiXCR on the 5' RACE reads and lists one entry per CDR3 protein. Among approximately 51,000 distinct CDR3 sequences, 9.3% were seen once, and the ten largest hold around 11%. The sample comprised PBMCs or a T cell subset sorted from them (not recorded which). The chain joins TRBV7-3 to TRBJ2-4; D is unclear. The receptor's source is an adult woman who had mild COVID-19 (a few samples of this study predate the infection). Cell type and time point are not known. CDR3: CASSLTSENIQYF. CDR3 sequence (DNA): TGTGCCAGCAGCTTAACTTCGGAAAACATTCAGTACTTC.